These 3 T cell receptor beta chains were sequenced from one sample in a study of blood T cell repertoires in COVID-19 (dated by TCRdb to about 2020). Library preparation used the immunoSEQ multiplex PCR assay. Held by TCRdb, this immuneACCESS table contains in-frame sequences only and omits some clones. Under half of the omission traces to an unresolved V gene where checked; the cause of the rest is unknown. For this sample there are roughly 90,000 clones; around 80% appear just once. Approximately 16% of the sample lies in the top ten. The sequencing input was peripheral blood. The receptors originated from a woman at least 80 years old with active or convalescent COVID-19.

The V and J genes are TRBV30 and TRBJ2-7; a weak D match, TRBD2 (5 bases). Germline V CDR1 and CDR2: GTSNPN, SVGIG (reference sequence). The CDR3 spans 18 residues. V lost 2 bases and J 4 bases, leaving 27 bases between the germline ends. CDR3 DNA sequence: TGTGCCTGGAGTTCTAAGACGGAGGTCCTCCCGTTGACTTACGAGCAGTACTTC. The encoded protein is CAWSSKTEVLPLTYEQYF.

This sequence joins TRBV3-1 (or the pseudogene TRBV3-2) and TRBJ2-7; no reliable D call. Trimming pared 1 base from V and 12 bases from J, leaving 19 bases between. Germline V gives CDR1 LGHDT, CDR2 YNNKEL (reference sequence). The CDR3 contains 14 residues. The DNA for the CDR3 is TGTGCCAGCAGCCAAGGTGTCTTCAGGCCCTCTTGGTACTTC. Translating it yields CASSQGVFRPSWYF.

DNA of the CDR3: TGTGCCAGCAGCTCCCCCACCCAGGATGTTAACTATGGCTACACCTTC. This gives the protein CASSSPTQDVNYGYTF. V is TRBV5-4 and J is TRBJ1-2; D unresolved. V gave up 3 bases and J gave up 1 base, with 16 bases separating them. Per germline, CDR1 SGHNT and CDR2 YYREEE (reference sequence). CDR3 length: 16 residues.